Sequencing of this T cell receptor beta chain was carried out in a study of T cell responses to AZD1222 COVID-19 vaccine. Study outcomes and limitations: White British ancestry dominated among donors, who included more females, and clonal diversity was possibly underestimated.

Sequencing used immunoSEQ multiplex PCR; TCRdb keeps in-frame clones, though not all of them. The table has 120,000 or so clones, 92% seen once. Notes on this clone: Its antigen is unknown.

This CDR3 has 14 residues. Germline CDR1 and CDR2: SGHRS and YFSETQ. V shed 3 bases, J shed 6 bases, and the junction held 2 bases outside the gene matches. Second-dose timings of about 4 or about 12 weeks were pooled. V is TRBV5-1 and J is TRBJ2-7; TRBD2 agrees at 14 bases. The sequencing here drew on peripheral blood, taken 28 days after the second AZD1222 dose. The source is an adult who received the AZD1222 COVID-19 vaccine. The DNA for the CDR3 is TGCGCCAGCAGCTCCGGGACTAGCGGGGGCGAGCAGTACTTC. It is translated as CASSSGTSGGEQYF.